Listed below are T cell receptor beta chains from one sample, sequenced in a study of identical twins. TCRdb called the 5' RACE reads again in MiXCR, with one record for every CDR3 protein. The sample lists 500,000 to 700,000 distinct CDR3 sequences; about 7.6% were seen once. The same data also went into a second study, on yellow fever vaccine responses in identical twins.

The sample was PBMCs. These receptor sequences come from a woman under 30 in good health. The CDR3 runs from the conserved cysteine through the conserved F or W. D genes are given only for firm matches. Clone sizes are given selectively: once, few, many, or a class where the clone is expanded.

D gene: .
clone size: many
J gene: TRBJ2-1
V gene: TRBV12-3/TRBV12-4
CDR3 protein: CASTPQDEQFF
CDR3 DNA: TGTGCCAGCACCCCGCAGGATGAGCAGTTCTTC

D gene: TRBD1
clone size: many
J gene: TRBJ1-5
V gene: TRBV28
CDR3 protein: CASSPRQGADQPQHF
CDR3 DNA: TGTGCCAGCAGTCCCCGACAGGGGGCAGATCAGCCCCAGCATTTT

D gene: .
clone size: few
J gene: TRBJ2-1
V gene: TRBV20-1
CDR3 protein: CSARGAGDYNEQFF
CDR3 DNA: TGCAGTGCTAGGGGTGCAGGGGATTACAATGAGCAGTTCTTC

D gene: TRBD2
clone size: .
J gene: TRBJ2-5
V gene: TRBV11-2
CDR3 protein: CASSWTSLKTQYF
CDR3 DNA: TGTGCCAGCAGCTGGACTAGTTTGAAGACCCAGTACTTC

D gene: .
clone size: .
J gene: TRBJ1-1
V gene: TRBV7-9
CDR3 protein: CASSLDGFGTEAFF
CDR3 DNA: TGTGCCAGCAGCTTAGATGGGTTTGGCACTGAAGCTTTCTTT

D gene: .
clone size: .
J gene: TRBJ2-1
V gene: TRBV4-1
CDR3 protein: CASSPSGTGGPVGDEQFF
CDR3 DNA: TGCGCCAGCAGCCCATCGGGGACGGGGGGCCCCGTTGGGGATGAGCAGTTCTTC

D gene: .
clone size: few
J gene: TRBJ2-2
V gene: TRBV18
CDR3 protein: CASSPQRNTGELFF
CDR3 DNA: TGTGCCAGCTCACCTCAACGGAACACCGGGGAGCTGTTTTTT

D gene: .
clone size: many
J gene: TRBJ2-3
V gene: TRBV28
CDR3 protein: CASSLLSPTDTQYF
CDR3 DNA: TGTGCCAGCAGTTTATTGTCCCCGACGGATACGCAGTATTTT

D gene: .
clone size: many
J gene: TRBJ1-3
V gene: TRBV3-1
CDR3 protein: CASSQGSPRGNTIYF
CDR3 DNA: TGTGCCAGCAGCCAAGGGTCCCCTCGGGGAAACACCATATATTTT

D gene: TRBD2
clone size: .
J gene: TRBJ2-1
V gene: TRBV10-2
CDR3 protein: CASSESSLAGVPDNEQFF
CDR3 DNA: TGCGCCAGCAGTGAGTCTTCACTAGCGGGGGTCCCTGACAATGAGCAGTTCTTC

D gene: .
clone size: .
J gene: TRBJ2-1
V gene: TRBV29-1
CDR3 protein: CSVAGDFRNEQFF
CDR3 DNA: TGCAGCGTTGCCGGGGACTTTAGGAATGAGCAGTTCTTC

D gene: TRBD1
clone size: .
J gene: TRBJ2-7
V gene: TRBV13
CDR3 protein: CASSLGTPGQGPHEQYF
CDR3 DNA: TGTGCCAGCAGCTTAGGTACCCCGGGACAGGGTCCCCACGAGCAGTACTTC

D gene: TRBD2
clone size: .
J gene: TRBJ2-5
V gene: TRBV20-1
CDR3 protein: CSARDRETSGSETQYF
CDR3 DNA: TGCAGTGCTAGAGATAGGGAGACTAGCGGGAGCGAGACCCAGTACTTC

D gene: .
clone size: few
J gene: TRBJ1-3
V gene: TRBV3-1
CDR3 protein: CASSHGIAGNTIYF
CDR3 DNA: TGTGCCAGCAGCCACGGGATTGCTGGAAACACCATATATTTT

D gene: .
clone size: few
J gene: TRBJ1-4
V gene: TRBV2
CDR3 protein: CASNTDNLEKLFF
CDR3 DNA: TGTGCCAGCAACACGGACAACCTTGAAAAACTGTTTTTT

D gene: TRBD2
clone size: many
J gene: TRBJ2-3
V gene: TRBV12-3/TRBV12-4
CDR3 protein: CASHTSATSTDTQYF
CDR3 DNA: TGTGCCAGCCATACTAGCGCGACTAGCACAGATACGCAGTATTTT

D gene: .
clone size: .
J gene: TRBJ2-5
V gene: TRBV5-1
CDR3 protein: CASSLTAGETQYF
CDR3 DNA: TGCGCCAGCAGCTTAACTGCGGGGGAGACCCAGTACTTC

D gene: .
clone size: many
J gene: TRBJ1-3
V gene: TRBV4-1
CDR3 protein: CASSPSDSGGNTIYF
CDR3 DNA: TGCGCCAGCAGCCCGTCGGACAGCGGTGGAAACACCATATATTTT

D gene: .
clone size: few
J gene: TRBJ2-4
V gene: TRBV20-1
CDR3 protein: CSARVPPWRSGENIQYF
CDR3 DNA: TGCAGTGCTAGAGTTCCGCCCTGGCGTAGCGGAGAAAACATTCAGTACTTC

D gene: TRBD2
clone size: few
J gene: TRBJ2-1
V gene: TRBV28
CDR3 protein: CACAGGGSYNEQFF
CDR3 DNA: TGTGCATGTGCGGGGGGAGGCTCCTACAATGAGCAGTTCTTC

D gene: .
clone size: few
J gene: TRBJ2-5
V gene: TRBV9
CDR3 protein: CASSVAASYQETQYF
CDR3 DNA: TGTGCCAGCAGCGTAGCCGCTTCTTACCAAGAGACCCAGTACTTC

D gene: .
clone size: many
J gene: TRBJ2-1
V gene: TRBV3-1
CDR3 protein: CASSLEGSPQFF
CDR3 DNA: TGTGCCAGCAGCTTGGAGGGATCCCCTCAGTTCTTC

D gene: .
clone size: many
J gene: TRBJ1-6
V gene: TRBV10-3
CDR3 protein: CAIREADQGYSPLHF
CDR3 DNA: TGTGCCATCAGAGAGGCTGACCAGGGTTACTCACCCCTCCACTTT

D gene: .
clone size: .
J gene: TRBJ2-3
V gene: TRBV24-1
CDR3 protein: CATSDLSLTTDTQYF
CDR3 DNA: TGTGCCACCAGTGATTTGAGCCTAACCACAGATACGCAGTATTTT

D gene: .
clone size: many
J gene: TRBJ2-1
V gene: TRBV15
CDR3 protein: CATSRGQYSGGEQFF
CDR3 DNA: TGTGCCACCAGCAGAGGACAGTACTCCGGTGGTGAGCAGTTCTTC

D gene: .
clone size: .
J gene: TRBJ2-6
V gene: TRBV29-1
CDR3 protein: CSTRDTSSGANVLTF
CDR3 DNA: TGCAGTACGCGGGACACAAGCTCTGGGGCCAACGTCCTGACTTTC